This T cell receptor beta chain was retrieved from a study of blood T cell repertoires in COVID-19. CDR3 size: 14 residues. CDR1 MNHEY and CDR2 SMNVEV come from the germline V gene (reference sequence). V was cut by 3 bases and J by 6 bases, with 9 bases left in between. The table came from immunoSEQ multiplex PCR; TCRdb's copy has only in-frame clones and leaves some out. The data show more than 55,000 clones, 86% seen once. This chain uses TRBV27 with TRBJ1-6; D perhaps matches TRBD1 (6 bases). The sequenced sample consisted of peripheral blood. The TCR originated in a man in his forties or fifties with active COVID-19. CDR3 coding DNA: TGTGCCAGCAGTTTGACAGGTTCTAATTCACCCCTCCACTTT. This translates into CASSLTGSNSPLHF.